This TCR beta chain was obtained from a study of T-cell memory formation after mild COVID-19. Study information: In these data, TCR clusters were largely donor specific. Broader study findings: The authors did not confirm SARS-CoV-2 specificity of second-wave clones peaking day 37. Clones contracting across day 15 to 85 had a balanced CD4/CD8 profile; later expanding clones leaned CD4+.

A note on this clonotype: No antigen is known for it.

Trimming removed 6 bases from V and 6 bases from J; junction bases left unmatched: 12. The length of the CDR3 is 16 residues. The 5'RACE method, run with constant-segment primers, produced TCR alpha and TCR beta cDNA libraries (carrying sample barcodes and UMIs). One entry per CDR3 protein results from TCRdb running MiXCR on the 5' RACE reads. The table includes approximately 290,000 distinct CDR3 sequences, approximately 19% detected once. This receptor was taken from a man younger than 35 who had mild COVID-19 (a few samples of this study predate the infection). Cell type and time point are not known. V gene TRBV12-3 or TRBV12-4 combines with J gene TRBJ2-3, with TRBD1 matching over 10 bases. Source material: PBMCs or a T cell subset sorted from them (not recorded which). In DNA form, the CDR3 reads TGTGCCAGCAGCTCCACTCCGGGACAGGGGAGTGATACGCAGTATTTT. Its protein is CASSSTPGQGSDTQYF.